Sequencing of this T cell receptor (beta chain) was carried out in a study of T cells expressing NK-cell markers. About the research overall: TCR beta repertoires came from sorted CD3+CD56+NKG2C+, CD3+CD56+NKG2C- and CD3+CD56-NKG2C+ T cells. Within the sequenced cohort of eight donors, seven exhibited HCMV seropositivity and one was seronegative.

There are 16 residues in the CDR3. Per germline, CDR1 SEHNR and CDR2 FQNEAQ (reference sequence). Scientists made TCR beta cDNA using 5'RACE template switching with UMIs. TCRdb reprocessed the 5' RACE reads; each CDR3 protein has one entry and no DNA is given. Here the sample table reports 150,000 to 170,000 distinct CDR3 sequences. The receptor comes from a woman between 45 and 65 years old in good health. The sample consisted of blood T cells: a sorted CD56 or NKG2C T cell subset, CD4+ or CD8+ T cells, or bulk PBMC T cells (not recorded which). V and J are TRBV7-9 and TRBJ2-7; TCRdb's D call, TRBD1, is unchecked because there is no DNA. The CDR3 reads CASSSSTGRSSYEQYF.